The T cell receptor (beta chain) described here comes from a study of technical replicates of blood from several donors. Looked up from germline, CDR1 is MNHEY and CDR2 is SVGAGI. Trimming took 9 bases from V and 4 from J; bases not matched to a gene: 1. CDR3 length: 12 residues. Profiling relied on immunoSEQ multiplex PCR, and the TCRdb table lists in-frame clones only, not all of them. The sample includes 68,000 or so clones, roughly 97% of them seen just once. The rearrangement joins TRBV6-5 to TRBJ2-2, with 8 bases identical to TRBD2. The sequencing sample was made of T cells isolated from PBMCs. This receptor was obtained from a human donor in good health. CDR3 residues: CASTSGTGELFF. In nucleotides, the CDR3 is TGTGCCAGTACTAGCGGCACCGGGGAGCTGTTTTTT.